This T cell receptor beta chain was sequenced in a study of graft-versus-host responses after intestinal transplantation. TCRdb's table, derived via immunoSEQ multiplex PCR, lists solely in-frame clones and lacks some. The sample contains about 98,000 clones, more than 70% of which appear only once. This clone is a singleton in its sample. This CDR3 contains 17 residues. Germline values: CDR1 MGHRA, CDR2 YSYEKL. With 1 base removed from V and 0 bases from J, the gap between germline ends came to 10 bases. The TCR was taken from a human patient who received an intestinal transplant, so some T cells may come from the graft donor. The chain has TRBV4-1 and TRBJ1-6; maybe TRBD1 (5 bases). Sample: PBMCs, taken 255 days after intestinal transplant. In DNA, the CDR3 is TGCGCCAGCAGCCAAGTGGGGGATTTCTCCTATAATTCACCCCTCCACTTT. This sequence encodes CASSQVGDFSYNSPLHF.